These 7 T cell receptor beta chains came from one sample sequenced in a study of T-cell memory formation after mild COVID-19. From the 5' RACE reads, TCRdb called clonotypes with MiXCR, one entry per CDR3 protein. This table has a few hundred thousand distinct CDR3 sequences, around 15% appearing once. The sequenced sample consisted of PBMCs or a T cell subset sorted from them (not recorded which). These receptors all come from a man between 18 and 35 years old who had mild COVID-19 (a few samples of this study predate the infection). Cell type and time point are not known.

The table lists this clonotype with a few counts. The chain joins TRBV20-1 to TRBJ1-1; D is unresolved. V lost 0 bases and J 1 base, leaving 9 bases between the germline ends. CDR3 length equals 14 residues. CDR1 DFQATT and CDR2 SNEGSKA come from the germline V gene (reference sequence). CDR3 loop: CSAREMYTNTEAFF. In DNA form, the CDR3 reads TGCAGTGCTAGAGAGATGTACACGAACACTGAAGCTTTCTTT.

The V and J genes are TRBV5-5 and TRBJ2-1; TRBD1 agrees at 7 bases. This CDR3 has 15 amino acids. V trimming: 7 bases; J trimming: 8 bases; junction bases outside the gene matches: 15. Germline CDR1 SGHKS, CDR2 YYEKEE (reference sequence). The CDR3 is CASSVTGWPGDEQFF. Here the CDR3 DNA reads TGTGCCAGCTCGGTGACAGGGTGGCCCGGAGATGAGCAGTTCTTC.

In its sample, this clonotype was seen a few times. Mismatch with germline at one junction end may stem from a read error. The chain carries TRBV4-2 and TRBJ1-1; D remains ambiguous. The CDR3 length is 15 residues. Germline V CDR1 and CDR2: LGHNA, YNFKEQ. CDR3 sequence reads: CASSREGALNTEALF. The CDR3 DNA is TGTGCCAGCAGCCGGGAGGGTGCTCTGAACACTGAAGCTTTATTT.

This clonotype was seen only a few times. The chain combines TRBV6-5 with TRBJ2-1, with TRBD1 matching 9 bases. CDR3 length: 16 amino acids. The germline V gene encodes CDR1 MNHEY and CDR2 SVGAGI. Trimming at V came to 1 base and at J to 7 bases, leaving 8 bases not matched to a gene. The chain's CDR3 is CASSYFVGQGGNEQFF. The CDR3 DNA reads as TGTGCCAGCAGTTACTTCGTGGGACAGGGAGGAAATGAGCAGTTCTTC.

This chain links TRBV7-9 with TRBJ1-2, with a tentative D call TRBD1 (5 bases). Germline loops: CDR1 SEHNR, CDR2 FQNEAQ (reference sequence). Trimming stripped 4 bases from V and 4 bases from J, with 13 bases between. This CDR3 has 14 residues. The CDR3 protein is CASSSLQEIYGYTF. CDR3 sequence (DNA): TGTGCCAGCAGCTCATTACAGGAGATCTATGGCTACACCTTC.

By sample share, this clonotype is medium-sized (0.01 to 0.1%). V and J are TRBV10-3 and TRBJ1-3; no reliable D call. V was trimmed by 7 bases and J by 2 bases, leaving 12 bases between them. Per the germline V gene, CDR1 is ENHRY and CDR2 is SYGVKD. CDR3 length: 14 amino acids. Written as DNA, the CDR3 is TGTGCCATCATGAGGGATACGACTGGAAACACCATATATTTT. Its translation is CAIMRDTTGNTIYF.

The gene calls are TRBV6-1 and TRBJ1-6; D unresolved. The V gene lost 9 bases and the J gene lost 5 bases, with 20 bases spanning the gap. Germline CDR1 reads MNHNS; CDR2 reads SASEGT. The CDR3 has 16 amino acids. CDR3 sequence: CARRVRVRVHNSPLHF. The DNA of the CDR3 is TGTGCCAGGAGAGTACGAGTCCGGGTCCATAATTCACCCCTCCACTTT.